This TCR beta chain was documented in a study of blood T cell repertoires in COVID-19. V lost 0 bases and J lost 8; bases outside the gene matches: 14. Germline assignment: CDR1 SGDLS and CDR2 YYNGEE. CDR3 length: 17 amino acids. In the original analysis: Nucleated cell number was recorded as an estimate derived from reference gene primer amplification. Using immunoSEQ multiplex PCR, the repertoire was profiled, and TCRdb retains in-frame clones only, with some absent. V and J calls plus clone size are reproduced from that table; the DNA served to infer D and trimming. This table holds 250,000 or so clones, roughly 87% found once.

This clonotype was sampled from a woman aged 25 to 45 with acute or convalescent COVID-19. The chain links TRBV9 to TRBJ2-1, with 7 nucleotides matching TRBD2. Sequenced: peripheral blood. DNA for the CDR3: TGTGCCAGCAGCGTAGGTCCGGCGGGAGCCTACCGGGATGAGCAGTTCTTC. Residues: CASSVGPAGAYRDEQFF.